This TCR beta chain appears in the sequencing data of a study of blood T cell repertoires in COVID-19. CDR1 and CDR2 from the germline V gene are ENHRY and SYGVKD. V dropped 3 bases and J dropped 4 bases, with 6 bases sitting between them. This CDR3 is built from 12 residues. The protocol was immunoSEQ multiplex PCR, while the TCRdb copy is restricted to in-frame clones and leaves out a portion. The table shows more than 95,000 clones, with less than 90% occurring only once. This receptor was taken from a woman older than 75 with acute or convalescent COVID-19. The sample taken for sequencing was peripheral blood. The J gene is TRBJ1-1, the V gene TRBV10-3; TRBD1 is a possible D gene (6 bases). DNA of the CDR3: TGTGCCATCAGTGACAGGGGCACTGAAGCTTTCTTT. This sequence encodes CAISDRGTEAFF.